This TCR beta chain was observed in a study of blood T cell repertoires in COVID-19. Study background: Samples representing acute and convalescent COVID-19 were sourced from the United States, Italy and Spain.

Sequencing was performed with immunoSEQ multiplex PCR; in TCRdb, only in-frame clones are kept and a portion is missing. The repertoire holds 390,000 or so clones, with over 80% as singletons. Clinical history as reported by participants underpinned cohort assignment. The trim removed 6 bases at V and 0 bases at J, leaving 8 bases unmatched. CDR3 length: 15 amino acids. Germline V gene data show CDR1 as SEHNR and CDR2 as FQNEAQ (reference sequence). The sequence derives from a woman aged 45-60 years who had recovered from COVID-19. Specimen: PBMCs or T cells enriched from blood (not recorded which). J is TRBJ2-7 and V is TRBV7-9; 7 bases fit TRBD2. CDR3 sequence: CASSSWGGDSYEQYF. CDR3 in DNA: TGTGCCAGCAGTTCGTGGGGAGGGGACTCCTACGAGCAGTACTTC.